These 16 T cell receptor beta chains share one sample of origin, sequenced in a study of regulatory T cells in long-lasting Graves disease. Construction of the TCR beta libraries employed iRepertoire HTBI primers in conjunction with Arm-PCR of CDR3 regions. Using its own MiXCR run on the multiplex PCR reads, TCRdb lists one record per CDR3 protein. The table lists 250,000 to 400,000 distinct CDR3 sequences, 15% to 20% of them singletons. Noted time point: newly diagnosed GD, antithyroid drugs for less than 3 months. The TCR library was made from RNA extracted from PBMCs. The material was peripheral blood mononuclear cells (PBMCs), obtained at new diagnosis, from a patient treated with antithyroid drugs. The source is a female donor with Graves disease.

This clonotype was counted ten times or more. The chain recombines TRBV20-1 with TRBJ2-5; perhaps TRBD1 as D (5 bases). CDR3 size: 18 residues. Trimming removed 0 bases at V and 4 bases at J, with 24 bases between. Germline loops: CDR1 DFQATT, CDR2 SNEGSKA (reference sequence). The CDR3 region has the DNA TGCAGTGCTAGAGATTTAGGGCAGGGTGGATCTATAGGAGAGACCCAGTACTTC. Translation: CSARDLGQGGSIGETQYF.

This clonotype was seen a handful of times. The chain employs TRBV7-8 and TRBJ2-7, with D perhaps matching TRBD2 (6 bases). Trimming stripped 5 bases from V and 2 bases from J, with 13 bases between. The CDR3 is made up of 14 amino acids. Germline CDR1 SGHVS, CDR2 FQNEAQ. The CDR3 spells CASSSNGGAYEQYF. The CDR3 nucleotides read TGTGCCAGCAGCAGCAATGGCGGGGCCTACGAGCAGTACTTC.

There are many counts of this clonotype. The V gene is TRBV7-9, the J gene TRBJ2-2; 9 bases map to TRBD2. Germline values: CDR1 SEHNR, CDR2 FQNEAQ (reference sequence). This CDR3 comprises 16 residues. The J segment lost 3 bases and the V segment lost 3 bases, leaving 5 bases of the junction unmatched. In DNA, the CDR3 is TGTGCCAGCAGCTTTTCCCGCGGGAGGGACACCGGGGAGCTGTTTTTT. It is translated as CASSFSRGRDTGELFF.

In regard to this clonotype: Being one base from a much bigger clone, this may be a read error. The J gene is TRBJ2-7, the V gene TRBV12-3 or TRBV12-4, with 8 bases that match TRBD2. The CDR3 runs to 17 residues. With 6 bases clipped from V and 7 bases from J, the junction kept 20 bases outside the gene matches. CDR3 nucleotides: TGTGCCAGCAGACCCGCTTCGGGGCAGGCGGGAGGCGATGAGCAGTACTTC. Protein: CASRPASGQAGGDEQYF.

This clonotype was seen repeatedly, ten times or more. This chain connects TRBV29-1 to TRBJ2-5; the D gene is possibly TRBD2 (6 bases). V was pared by 3 bases and J by 1 base, with 18 bases between. CDR1 is SQVTM and CDR2 is ANQGSEA in the germline V gene. This CDR3 spans 16 amino acids. Here the CDR3 reads CSVDGLEGGIQETQYF. The CDR3 nucleotides are TGCAGCGTTGATGGCCTAGAGGGAGGAATCCAAGAGACCCAGTACTTC.

This clonotype was recorded at least ten times. V is TRBV28 and J is TRBJ2-1; perhaps D is TRBD1 or TRBD2 (6 bases each). Germline V gene data show CDR1 as MDHEN and CDR2 as SYDVKM. V was trimmed by 4 bases and J by 0 bases, leaving 10 bases between them. The CDR3 spans 15 residues. The CDR3 sequence: CASSSGASSYNEQFF. In DNA, the CDR3 is TGTGCCAGCAGTTCGGGGGCGAGCTCCTACAATGAGCAGTTCTTC. Supplemented by reference TRBV28 and TRBJ2-1, the full variable domain reads DVKVTQSSRYLVKRTGEKVFLECVQDMDHENMFWYRQDPGLGLRLIYFSYDVKMKEKGDIPEGYSVSREKKERFSLILESASTNQTSMYLCASSSGASSYNEQFFGPGTRLTVL.

In this sample, this clonotype turned up many times. The chain couples TRBV11-2 to TRBJ2-7; the D is unclear. Germline loops: CDR1 SGHAT, CDR2 FQNNGV. This CDR3 has 14 residues. V lost 3 bases and J 2 bases, leaving 11 bases between the germline ends. CDR3 DNA sequence: TGTGCCAGCAGCTTCCCCACCGTTACCTACGAGCAGTACTTC. As protein: CASSFPTVTYEQYF.

This clonotype was picked up many times. The genes are TRBV19 and TRBJ2-1; D might be TRBD2 (5 bases). The CDR3 spans 13 residues. Deletions cut 8 bases from V and 2 bases from J, with 10 bases between. Germline-derived CDR1 and CDR2 are LNHDA and SQIVND (reference sequence). DNA of the CDR3: TGTGCCAGTCTAGCCTCCGCCTACAATGAGCAGTTCTTC. Translated: CASLASAYNEQFF.

This clonotype has a count of ten or more. The genes are TRBV27 and TRBJ2-7; D is ambiguous. CDR1 and CDR2 from the germline V gene are MNHEY and SMNVEV (reference sequence). This CDR3 spans 15 amino acids. Trimming removed 3 bases from V and 0 bases from J, with 12 bases in between. As DNA, the CDR3 is TGTGCCAGCAGTTTGTCGGTTCAAAGCTCCTACGAGCAGTACTTC. Encoded protein: CASSLSVQSSYEQYF.

This clonotype was counted many times. The chain is built from TRBV2 and TRBJ2-1, with a tentative D call TRBD1 (6 bases). Trimming took off 5 bases at V and 0 bases at J, with 11 bases between the two ends. The CDR3 consists of 15 residues. The germline V gene encodes CDR1 SNHLY and CDR2 FYNNEI. The CDR3 loop is CASSNTGLSYNEQFF. CDR3 nucleotides: TGTGCCAGCAGTAACACAGGGCTCTCCTACAATGAGCAGTTCTTC.

As to this clonotype: This likely reflects a read error, since a far larger clone is one base away. This chain connects TRBV5-5 to TRBJ2-2, with D perhaps matching TRBD1 or TRBD2 (5 bases each). The CDR3 covers 12 residues. V was clipped by 2 bases and J by 7 bases, with 6 bases between them. The germline V gene has CDR1 SGHKS and CDR2 YYEKEE (reference sequence). Written as DNA, the CDR3 is TGTGCCAGCAGCTTTGGGGGCGGGGAGCTGTTTTTT. Its translation is CASSFGGGELFF.

This clonotype was observed at least ten times. The J gene is TRBJ1-6, the V gene TRBV6-1; tentatively, D is TRBD1 (5 bases). Germline CDR1 reads MNHNS; CDR2 reads SASEGT. The CDR3 contains 16 residues. Trimming left V 6 bases short and J 0 bases short, with 12 bases between. The CDR3, as DNA: TGTGCCAGCAGCCCCGACAGATTCTCCTATAATTCACCCCTCCACTTT. Translating gives CASSPDRFSYNSPLHF.

This clonotype has ten or more counts. This CDR3 is CASSLDPGPETQYF. In DNA, the CDR3 is TGTGCCAGCAGCTTAGACCCTGGCCCCGAAACGCAGTATTTT. This chain links TRBV11-3 with TRBJ2-3; D is unclear. V was cut by 0 bases and J by 9 bases, with 13 bases left in between. The CDR3 has 14 residues. Germline V gene lookup returns CDR1 SGHNT and CDR2 YENEEA.

This clonotype was detected ten times or more. The chain carries TRBV12-3 or TRBV12-4 and TRBJ1-1; possible D gene TRBD1, 5 bases. This CDR3 contains 14 residues. V lost 5 bases and J 0 bases, leaving 10 bases between the germline ends. CDR3 sequence (DNA): TGTGCCAGCAGTCCCCGGACATTGAACACTGAAGCTTTCTTT. Protein: CASSPRTLNTEAFF.

There are a few counts of this clonotype. In DNA, the CDR3 is TGTGCCAGTAGTATAGCGGGCGATGATCCCTACGAGCAGTACTTC. This codes for CASSIAGDDPYEQYF. The V call is TRBV19, the J call TRBJ2-7; D is undetermined. The CDR3 contains 15 residues. Trimming left V 1 base short and J 2 bases short, with 12 bases between. CDR1 is LNHDA and CDR2 is SQIVND in the germline V gene (reference sequence).

This clonotype was observed at least ten times. The gene calls are TRBV6-2 or TRBV6-3 and TRBJ1-1, with D perhaps matching TRBD1 (6 bases). The germline V and J ends were trimmed by 10 bases and 5 bases, with 17 bases remaining between them. Germline loops: CDR1 MNHEY, CDR2 SVGEGT. The CDR3 totals 13 residues. As DNA, the CDR3 is TGTGCCACGGTTCGGGGGGGCGGTACTGAAGCTTTCTTT. Translating gives CATVRGGGTEAFF.